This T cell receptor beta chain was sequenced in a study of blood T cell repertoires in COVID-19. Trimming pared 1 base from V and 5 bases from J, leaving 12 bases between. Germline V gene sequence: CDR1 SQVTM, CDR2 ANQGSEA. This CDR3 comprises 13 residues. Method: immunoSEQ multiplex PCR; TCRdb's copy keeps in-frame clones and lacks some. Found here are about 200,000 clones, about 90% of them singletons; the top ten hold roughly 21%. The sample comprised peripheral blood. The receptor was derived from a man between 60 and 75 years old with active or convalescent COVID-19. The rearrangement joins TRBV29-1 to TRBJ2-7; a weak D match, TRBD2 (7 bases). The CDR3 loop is CSVEGGGGDEQYF. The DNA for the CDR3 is TGCAGCGTTGAAGGAGGGGGGGGAGACGAGCAGTACTTC.